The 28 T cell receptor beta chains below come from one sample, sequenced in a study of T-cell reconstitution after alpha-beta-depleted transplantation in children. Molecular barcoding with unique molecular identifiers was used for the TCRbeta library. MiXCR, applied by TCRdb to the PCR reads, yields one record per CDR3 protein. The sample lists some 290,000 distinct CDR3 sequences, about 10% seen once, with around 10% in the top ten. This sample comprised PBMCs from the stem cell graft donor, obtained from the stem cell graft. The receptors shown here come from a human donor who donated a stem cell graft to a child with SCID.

The DNA for the CDR3 is TGTGCCAGCAGTGTAACAGGGTTCTACGAGCAGTACTTC. Amino acids: CASSVTGFYEQYF. The V and J genes are TRBV6-1 and TRBJ2-7; tentative D call: TRBD1 (6 bases). Germline V gives CDR1 MNHNS, CDR2 SASEGT. The length of the CDR3 is 13 residues. V lost 4 bases and J lost 3, with 10 bases in between.

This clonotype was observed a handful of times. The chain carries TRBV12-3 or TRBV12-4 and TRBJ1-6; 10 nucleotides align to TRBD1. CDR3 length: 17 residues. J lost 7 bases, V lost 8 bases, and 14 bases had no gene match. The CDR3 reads CASSIAPPGQGNSPLHF. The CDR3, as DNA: TGTGCCAGCTCAATAGCCCCGCCGGGACAGGGGAATTCACCCCTCCACTTT.

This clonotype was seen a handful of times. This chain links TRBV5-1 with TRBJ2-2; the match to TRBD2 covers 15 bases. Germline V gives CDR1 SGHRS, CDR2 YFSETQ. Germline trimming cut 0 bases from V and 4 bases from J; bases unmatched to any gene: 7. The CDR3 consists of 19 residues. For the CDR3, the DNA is TGCGCCAGCAGCTTGGAACCTCCGGGACTAGCGGGGGGCACCGGGGAGCTGTTTTTT. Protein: CASSLEPPGLAGGTGELFF.

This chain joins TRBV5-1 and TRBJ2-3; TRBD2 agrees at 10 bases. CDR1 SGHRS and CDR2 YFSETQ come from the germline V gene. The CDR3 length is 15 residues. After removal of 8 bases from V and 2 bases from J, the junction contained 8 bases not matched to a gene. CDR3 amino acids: CASGSGGLPTDTQYF. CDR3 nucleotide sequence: TGCGCCAGTGGTAGCGGGGGGTTGCCCACAGATACGCAGTATTTT.

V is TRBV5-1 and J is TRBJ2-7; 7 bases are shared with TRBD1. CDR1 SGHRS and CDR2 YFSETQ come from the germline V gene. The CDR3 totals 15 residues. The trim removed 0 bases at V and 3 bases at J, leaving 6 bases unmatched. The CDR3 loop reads CASSLEGTAIYEQYF. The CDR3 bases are TGCGCCAGCAGCTTGGAGGGGACAGCAATCTACGAGCAGTACTTC.

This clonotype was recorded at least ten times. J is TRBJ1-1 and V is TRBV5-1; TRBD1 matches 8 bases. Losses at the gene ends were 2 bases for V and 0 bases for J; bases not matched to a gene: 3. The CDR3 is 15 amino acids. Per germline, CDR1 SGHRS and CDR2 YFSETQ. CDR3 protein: CASSFRTGMNTEAFF. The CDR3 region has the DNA TGCGCCAGCAGCTTTCGGACAGGGATGAACACTGAAGCTTTCTTT.

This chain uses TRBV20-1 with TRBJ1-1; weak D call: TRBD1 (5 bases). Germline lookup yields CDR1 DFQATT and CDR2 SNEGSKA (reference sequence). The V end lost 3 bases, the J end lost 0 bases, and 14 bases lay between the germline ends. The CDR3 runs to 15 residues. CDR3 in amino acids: CSASAPAGMNTEAFF. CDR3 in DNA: TGCAGTGCTAGTGCTCCGGCAGGGATGAACACTGAAGCTTTCTTT.

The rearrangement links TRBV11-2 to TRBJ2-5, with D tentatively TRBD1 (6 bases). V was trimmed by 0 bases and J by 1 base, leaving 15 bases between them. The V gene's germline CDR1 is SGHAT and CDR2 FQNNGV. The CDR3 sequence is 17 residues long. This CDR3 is CASSLDIFRGTQETQYF. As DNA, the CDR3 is TGTGCCAGCAGCTTAGATATTTTTAGGGGGACCCAAGAGACCCAGTACTTC.

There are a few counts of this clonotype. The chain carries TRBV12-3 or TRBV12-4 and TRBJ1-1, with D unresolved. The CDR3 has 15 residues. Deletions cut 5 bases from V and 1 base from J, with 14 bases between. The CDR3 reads CASSHSARRNTEAFF. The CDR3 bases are TGTGCCAGCAGTCATAGCGCCCGTAGGAACACTGAAGCTTTCTTT.

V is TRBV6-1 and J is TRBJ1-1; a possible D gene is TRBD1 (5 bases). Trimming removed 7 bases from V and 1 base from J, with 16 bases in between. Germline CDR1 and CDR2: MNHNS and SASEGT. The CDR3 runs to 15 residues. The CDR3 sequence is CASTEGAAQNTEAFF. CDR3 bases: TGTGCCAGCACCGAAGGGGCCGCCCAGAACACTGAAGCTTTCTTT.

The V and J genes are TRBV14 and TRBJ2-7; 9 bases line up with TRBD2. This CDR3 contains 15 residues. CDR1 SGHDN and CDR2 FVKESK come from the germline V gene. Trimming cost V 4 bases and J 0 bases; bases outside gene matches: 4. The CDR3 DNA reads TGTGCCAGCAGCCCCAAGCGGGGGGCCTCCTACGAGCAGTACTTC. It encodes CASSPKRGASYEQYF.

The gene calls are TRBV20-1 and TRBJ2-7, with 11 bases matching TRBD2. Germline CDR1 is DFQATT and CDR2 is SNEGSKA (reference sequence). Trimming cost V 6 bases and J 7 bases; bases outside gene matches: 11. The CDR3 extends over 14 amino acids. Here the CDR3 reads CSARLAGLSGEQYF. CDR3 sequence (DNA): TGCAGTGCCAGACTAGCGGGACTCTCGGGGGAGCAGTACTTC.

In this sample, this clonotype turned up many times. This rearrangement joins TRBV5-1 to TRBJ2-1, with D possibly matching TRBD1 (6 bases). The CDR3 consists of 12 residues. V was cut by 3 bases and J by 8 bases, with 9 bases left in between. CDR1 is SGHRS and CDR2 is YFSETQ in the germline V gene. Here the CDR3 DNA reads TGCGCCAGCAGCTCAGGGGTTCATGAGCAGTTCTTC. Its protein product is CASSSGVHEQFF.

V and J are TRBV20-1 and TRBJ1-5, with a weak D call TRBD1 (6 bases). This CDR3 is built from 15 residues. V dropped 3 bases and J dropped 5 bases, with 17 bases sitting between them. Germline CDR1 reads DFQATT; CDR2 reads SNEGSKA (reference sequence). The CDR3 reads CSASQGPPSDQPQHF. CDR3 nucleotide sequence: TGCAGTGCTAGCCAGGGGCCTCCGAGCGATCAGCCCCAGCATTTT.

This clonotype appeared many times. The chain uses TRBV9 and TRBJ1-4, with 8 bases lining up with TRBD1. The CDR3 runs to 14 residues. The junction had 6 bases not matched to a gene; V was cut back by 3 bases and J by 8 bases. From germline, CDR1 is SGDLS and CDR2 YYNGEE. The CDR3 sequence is CASSATGGYEKLFF. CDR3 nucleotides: TGTGCCAGCAGCGCCACAGGGGGTTACGAAAAACTGTTTTTT.

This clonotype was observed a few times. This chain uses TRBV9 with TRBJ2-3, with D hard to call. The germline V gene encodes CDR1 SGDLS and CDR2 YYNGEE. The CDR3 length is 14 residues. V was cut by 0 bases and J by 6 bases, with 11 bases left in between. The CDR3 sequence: CASSVEARSDTQYF. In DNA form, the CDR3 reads TGTGCCAGCAGCGTAGAAGCTCGGAGTGATACGCAGTATTTT.

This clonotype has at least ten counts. DNA of the CDR3: TGTGCCAGCAGTTTATTCAGGGGGTACGAGCAGTACTTC. It specifies CASSLFRGYEQYF. The chain uses TRBV27 and TRBJ2-7, with 7 nucleotides matching TRBD1. CDR1 is MNHEY, CDR2 SMNVEV, per germline (reference sequence). V lost 1 base, J lost 4 bases, and 1 base stayed unmatched. The CDR3 contains 13 residues.

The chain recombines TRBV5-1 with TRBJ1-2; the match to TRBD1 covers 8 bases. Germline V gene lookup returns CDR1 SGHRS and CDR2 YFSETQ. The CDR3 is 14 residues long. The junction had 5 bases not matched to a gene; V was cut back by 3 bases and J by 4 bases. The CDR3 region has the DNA TGCGCCAGCAGCTCGACAGGGGAGACCTATGGCTACACCTTC. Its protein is CASSSTGETYGYTF.

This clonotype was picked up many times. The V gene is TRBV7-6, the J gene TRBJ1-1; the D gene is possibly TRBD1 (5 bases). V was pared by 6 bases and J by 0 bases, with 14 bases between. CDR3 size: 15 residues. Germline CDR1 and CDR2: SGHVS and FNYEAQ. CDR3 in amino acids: CASSSTGIMNTEAFF. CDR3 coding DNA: TGTGCCAGCAGTTCTACAGGCATCATGAACACTGAAGCTTTCTTT.

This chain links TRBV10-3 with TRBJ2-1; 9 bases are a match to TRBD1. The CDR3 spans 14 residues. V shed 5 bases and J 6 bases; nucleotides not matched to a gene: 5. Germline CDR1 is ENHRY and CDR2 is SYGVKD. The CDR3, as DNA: TGTGCCATCAGTTTAGGACAGGGGATCAATGAGCAGTTCTTC. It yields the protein CAISLGQGINEQFF.

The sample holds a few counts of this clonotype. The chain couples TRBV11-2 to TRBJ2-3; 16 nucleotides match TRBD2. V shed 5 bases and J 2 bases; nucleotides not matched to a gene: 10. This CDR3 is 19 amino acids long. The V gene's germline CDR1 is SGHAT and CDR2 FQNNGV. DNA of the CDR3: TGTGCCAGCAGCAGTGAGGGACTAGCGGGGGGGCAGGTCACAGATACGCAGTATTTT. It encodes CASSSEGLAGGQVTDTQYF.

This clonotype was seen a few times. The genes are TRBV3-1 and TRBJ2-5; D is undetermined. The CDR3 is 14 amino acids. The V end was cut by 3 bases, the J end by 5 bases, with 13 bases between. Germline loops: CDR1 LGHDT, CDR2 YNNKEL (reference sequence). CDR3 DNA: TGTGCCAGCAGCCATCCTGCGCCCGGGGAGACCCAGTACTTC. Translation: CASSHPAPGETQYF.

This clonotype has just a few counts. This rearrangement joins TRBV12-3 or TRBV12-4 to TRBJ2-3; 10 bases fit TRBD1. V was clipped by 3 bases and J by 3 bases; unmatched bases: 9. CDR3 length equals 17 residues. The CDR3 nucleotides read TGTGCCAGCAGTTTGGGACAGGGGCTTGTGGGGACAGATACGCAGTATTTT. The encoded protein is CASSLGQGLVGTDTQYF.

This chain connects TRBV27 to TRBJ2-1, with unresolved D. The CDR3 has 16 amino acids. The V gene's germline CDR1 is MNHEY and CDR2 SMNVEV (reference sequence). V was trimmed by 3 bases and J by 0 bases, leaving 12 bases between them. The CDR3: CASSFKGFSSYNEQFF. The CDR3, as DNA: TGTGCCAGCAGTTTCAAGGGATTCAGCTCCTACAATGAGCAGTTCTTC.

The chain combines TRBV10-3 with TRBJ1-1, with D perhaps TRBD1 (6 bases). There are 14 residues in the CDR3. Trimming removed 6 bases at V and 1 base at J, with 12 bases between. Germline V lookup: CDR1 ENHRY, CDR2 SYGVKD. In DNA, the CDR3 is TGTGCCATCAGGGAGACAGGATCGAACACTGAAGCTTTCTTT. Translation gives CAIRETGSNTEAFF.

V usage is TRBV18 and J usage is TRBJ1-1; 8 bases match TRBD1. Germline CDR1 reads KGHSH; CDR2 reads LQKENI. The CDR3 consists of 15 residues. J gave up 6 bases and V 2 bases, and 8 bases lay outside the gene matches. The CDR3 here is CASSPAGTGLSEAFF. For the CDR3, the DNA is TGTGCCAGCTCACCAGCCGGGACAGGACTTTCTGAAGCTTTCTTT.

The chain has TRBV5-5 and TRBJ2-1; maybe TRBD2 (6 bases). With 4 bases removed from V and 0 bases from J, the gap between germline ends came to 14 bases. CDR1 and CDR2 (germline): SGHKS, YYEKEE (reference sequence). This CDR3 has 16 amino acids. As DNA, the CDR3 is TGTGCCAGCAGCGAGAGGAGGGGATCCTCCTACAATGAGCAGTTCTTC. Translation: CASSERRGSSYNEQFF. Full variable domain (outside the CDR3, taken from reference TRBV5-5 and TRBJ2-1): DAGVTQSPTHLIKTRGQQVTLRCSPISGHKSVSWYQQVLGQGPQFIFQYYEKEERGRGNFPDRFSARQFPNYSSELNVNALLLGDSALYLCASSERRGSSYNEQFFGPGTRLTVL.

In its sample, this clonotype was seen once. Here the CDR3 reads CASSDLEGENIQYF. DNA of the CDR3: TGTGCCAGCAGCGACTTAGAGGGGGAAAACATTCAGTACTTC. The V and J genes are TRBV7-6 and TRBJ2-4; TRBD1 might be the D (6 bases). This CDR3 contains 14 residues. In germline, CDR1 is SGHVS, CDR2 FNYEAQ. Trimming cost V 5 bases and J 5 bases, with 13 bases left between them.